This T cell receptor beta chain was obtained from a study of metastatic and nonmetastatic thyroid tumors. The entire patient cohort was treatment-naive prior to thyroid surgery. Ten or more counts support this clone. Trimming removed 6 bases from V and 7 bases from J; junction bases left unmatched: 16. Germline-derived CDR1 and CDR2 are SGHRS and YFSETQ. This CDR3 is built from 15 residues. MiXCR re-clonotyped the PCR reads for TCRdb. The sample lists about 70,000 clones; roughly a sixth were seen once. Source material: blood. This receptor was identified in a female donor with papillary thyroid cancer or a benign thyroid nodule (not recorded which). Some clones in this sample may be carry-over from other donors' samples. The V and J genes are TRBV5-1 and TRBJ2-7, with 7 bases matching TRBD2. In DNA form, the CDR3 reads TGCGCCAGCAATCCCCGGGACTACCCACCGCTGGAGCAGTACTTC. Translating it yields CASNPRDYPPLEQYF.